The 17 T cell receptor beta chains listed next were all sequenced from one sample in a study of CD8+ T cells in alopecia areata. Extracted from the samples, RNA was reverse transcribed into cDNA to serve as the sequencing template. TCRdb's copy holds only in-frame clones and misses some; the assay was immunoSEQ multiplex PCR. The data show 200,000 to 250,000 clones, with approximately 52% seen just once and less than 0.6% held by the top ten. The sequencing used CD4+ T cells sorted from blood, collected at week 0. The receptors here all came from a human donor with alopecia areata.

This clone was observed a few times. J is TRBJ2-1 and V is TRBV4-2, with D possibly matching TRBD2 (5 bases). V was shortened by 1 base and J by 10 bases, with 14 bases between the two germline ends. Germline assignment: CDR1 LGHNA and CDR2 YNFKEQ. This CDR3 is built from 14 residues. The CDR3 coding sequence is TGTGCCAGCAGCCAAGGGGGAGACGATAGGGAGCAGTTCTTC. It translates to CASSQGGDDREQFF.

CDR3 sequence reads: CAWSLPLRTSTDTQYF. Here the CDR3 DNA reads TGTGCCTGGAGTTTACCCCTAAGAACTAGCACAGATACGCAGTATTTT. The gene calls are TRBV30 and TRBJ2-3; D gene ambiguous. The V end was cut by 2 bases, the J end by 0 bases, with 15 bases between. CDR1 is GTSNPN and CDR2 is SVGIG in the germline V gene (reference sequence). The CDR3 has 16 residues.

This chain joins TRBV6-5 and TRBJ1-6; tentative D call: TRBD1 (5 bases). The CDR3 is 14 amino acids. CDR1 is MNHEY, CDR2 SVGAGI, per germline. Trimming took off 7 bases at V and 7 bases at J, with 14 bases between the two ends. The CDR3 coding sequence is TGTGCCAGCACCGAGGGACTAAGAAATTCACCCCTCCACTTT. Encoded protein: CASTEGLRNSPLHF.

This clone has just a few counts. The chain recombines TRBV2 with TRBJ1-1, with D possibly being TRBD1 (5 bases). Trimming took 4 bases from V and 4 from J, leaving 10 bases between them. The CDR3 spans 13 residues. Germline V gene data show CDR1 as SNHLY and CDR2 as FYNNEI. Here the CDR3 reads CASSVEGLTEAFF. DNA for the CDR3: TGTGCCAGCAGTGTAGAGGGGCTCACTGAAGCTTTCTTT.

The rearrangement uses TRBV2 and TRBJ1-2; TRBD1 is a possible D gene (5 bases). V gave up 2 bases and J gave up 6 bases, with 13 bases separating them. Germline V gene sequence: CDR1 SNHLY, CDR2 FYNNEI. This CDR3 contains 14 residues. CDR3 sequence (DNA): TGTGCCAGCAGTGAATTACCCAGGGTCAATGGCTACACCTTC. This codes for CASSELPRVNGYTF.

V usage is TRBV27 and J usage is TRBJ2-1; 12 nucleotides align to TRBD2. Germline V CDR1 and CDR2: MNHEY, SMNVEV (reference sequence). V shed 6 bases and J 7 bases; nucleotides not matched to a gene: 7. CDR3 length: 15 residues. The CDR3 region has the DNA TGTGCCAGCAGGAAGACTAGCGGGGGATCGAATGAGCAGTTCTTC. Translated: CASRKTSGGSNEQFF.

The V and J genes are TRBV5-6 and TRBJ2-7; 7 bases are shared with TRBD1. The CDR3 covers 13 residues. J gave up 2 bases and V 4 bases, and 3 bases lay outside the gene matches. The germline gives CDR1 SGHDT, CDR2 YYEEEE. DNA for the CDR3: TGTGCCAGCAGCCGGGACAGAACCTACGAGCAGTACTTC. It specifies CASSRDRTYEQYF.

This chain uses TRBV11-2 with TRBJ2-5; 14 bases map to TRBD2. There are 15 residues in the CDR3. V lost 6 bases, J lost 4 bases, and 4 bases stayed unmatched. Germline lookup yields CDR1 SGHAT and CDR2 FQNNGV. The CDR3 loop is CASRPTSGGVETQYF. CDR3 bases: TGTGCCAGCAGGCCGACTAGCGGGGGGGTAGAGACCCAGTACTTC. Combining the CDR3 with reference TRBV11-2 and TRBJ2-5 gives the whole variable domain EAGVAQSPRYKIIEKRQSVAFWCNPISGHATLYWYQQILGQGPKLLIQFQNNGVVDDSQLPKDRFSAERLKGVDSTLKIQPAKLEDSAVYLCASRPTSGGVETQYFGPGTRLLVL.

The chain recombines TRBV18 with TRBJ1-1; D uncertain. V lost 2 bases to trimming and J lost 2 bases, with 9 bases between them. Germline loops: CDR1 KGHSH, CDR2 LQKENI. The CDR3 loop spans 14 amino acids. The CDR3 is CASSPEGVNTEAFF. CDR3 nucleotides: TGTGCCAGCTCACCAGAGGGAGTTAACACTGAAGCTTTCTTT.

The chain has TRBV19 and TRBJ2-1, with D hard to call. The CDR3 contains 16 residues. Germline V CDR1 and CDR2: LNHDA, SQIVND (reference sequence). V lost 7 bases and J lost 6, with 22 bases in between. The CDR3 nucleotides read TGTGCCAGTACCGGTGACGTGAGGAAATTGGCCAATGAGCAGTTCTTC. This translates into CASTGDVRKLANEQFF.

The chain uses TRBV6-5 and TRBJ2-7, with TRBD1 matching 9 bases. Germline V gene sequence: CDR1 MNHEY, CDR2 SVGAGI. Losses at the gene ends were 10 bases for V and 4 bases for J; bases not matched to a gene: 5. There are 12 residues in the CDR3. The CDR3 region has the DNA TGTGCCACGCGGACAGGGGAATACGAGCAGTACTTC. The encoded protein is CATRTGEYEQYF.

The chain uses TRBV29-1 and TRBJ1-1, with 8 bases identical to TRBD1. The CDR3 loop spans 13 amino acids. Germline CDR1 and CDR2: SQVTM and ANQGSEA. The V gene end was trimmed by 6 bases and the J gene end by 6 bases; junction bases not matched to a gene: 9. CDR3 amino acids: CSVDGQGLAEAFF. The CDR3 coding sequence is TGCAGCGTCGACGGACAGGGCTTGGCTGAAGCTTTCTTT.

V gene TRBV7-9 combines with J gene TRBJ1-2; D not resolved. This CDR3 contains 14 residues. The ends were cut back, 1 base at V and 4 bases at J, with 10 bases in the middle. Germline V gene sequence: CDR1 SEHNR, CDR2 FQNEAQ (reference sequence). Written as DNA, the CDR3 is TGTGCCAGCAGCTTAGAGAGCCGGGGCTATGGCTACACCTTC. Residues: CASSLESRGYGYTF. The full variable domain, completed using reference TRBV7-9 and TRBJ1-2, is DTGVSQNPRHKITKRGQNVTFRCDPISEHNRLYWYRQTLGQGPEFLTYFQNEAQLEKSRLLSDRFSAERPKGSFSTLEIQRTEQGDSAMYLCASSLESRGYGYTFGSGTRLTVV.

This clone occurred a few times. The chain joins TRBV18 to TRBJ2-1; 9 bases are a match to TRBD1. This CDR3 has 14 residues. Germline CDR1 reads KGHSH; CDR2 reads LQKENI. The trim removed 6 bases at V and 7 bases at J, leaving 7 bases unmatched. The CDR3 reads CASSPGTGMNEQFF. CDR3 nucleotides: TGTGCCAGCTCTCCCGGGACAGGGATGAATGAGCAGTTCTTC.

This clone was observed a single time. This chain connects TRBV5-1 to TRBJ2-7; maybe TRBD1 (6 bases). This CDR3 has 13 residues. Germline lookup yields CDR1 SGHRS and CDR2 YFSETQ. The V gene lost 2 bases and the J gene lost 6 bases, with 12 bases spanning the gap. CDR3 protein: CASSFGTYGEQYF. The CDR3 nucleotides are TGCGCCAGCAGCTTCGGGACATACGGCGAGCAGTACTTC.

The chain joins TRBV15 to TRBJ2-4, with unresolved D. Germline V CDR1 and CDR2: LNHNV, YYDKDF (reference sequence). V was trimmed by 3 bases and J by 5 bases, leaving 8 bases between them. CDR3 length equals 13 residues. CDR3 in amino acids: CATSRYPQNIQYF. The CDR3 DNA reads as TGTGCCACCAGCAGGTATCCGCAAAACATTCAGTACTTC.

The rearrangement uses TRBV19 and TRBJ1-1; D is unclear. Germline CDR1 is LNHDA and CDR2 is SQIVND (reference sequence). Trimming left V 1 base short and J 8 bases short, with 11 bases between. CDR3 length equals 13 residues. In DNA form, the CDR3 reads TGTGCCAGTAGTATAGTTGAAGGACTCGAAGCTTTCTTT. This encodes CASSIVEGLEAFF.